This T cell receptor (beta chain) is drawn from a study of radiotherapy plus CTLA-4 blockade in lung cancer. Study in general: Among all patients, 18% showed objective responses, while 30% to 35% had disease control. Findings of the study overall: Clones of tumor-derived TCRs expanded in blood after radiotherapy plus ipilimumab. In blood, early T cell clone dynamics reportedly predicted response best, together with interferon-beta.

Treatment of patients with chemo-refractory metastatic non-small-cell lung cancer consisted of focal radiation plus CTLA-4 blockade with ipilimumab. Germline V lookup: CDR1 SNHLY, CDR2 FYNNEI. Trimming removed 2 bases at V and 5 bases at J, with 15 bases between. CDR3 length: 15 amino acids. Sequencing used immunoSEQ multiplex PCR; TCRdb keeps in-frame clones, though not all of them. The sample contains about 68,000 clones, around 80% of which appear only once. This clone came up a few times. Its matching antigen is unknown. This sequence joins TRBV2 and TRBJ1-2, with D possibly TRBD1 on 5 matching bases. This specimen was peripheral blood, taken from a patient treated with radiotherapy plus ipilimumab. This TCR was recovered from a human donor with non-small cell lung cancer who had a complete response to radiotherapy plus ipilimumab. As DNA, the CDR3 is TGTGCCAGCAGTGAAACTTGGGGGACGCGGTATGGCTACACCTTC. It specifies CASSETWGTRYGYTF.